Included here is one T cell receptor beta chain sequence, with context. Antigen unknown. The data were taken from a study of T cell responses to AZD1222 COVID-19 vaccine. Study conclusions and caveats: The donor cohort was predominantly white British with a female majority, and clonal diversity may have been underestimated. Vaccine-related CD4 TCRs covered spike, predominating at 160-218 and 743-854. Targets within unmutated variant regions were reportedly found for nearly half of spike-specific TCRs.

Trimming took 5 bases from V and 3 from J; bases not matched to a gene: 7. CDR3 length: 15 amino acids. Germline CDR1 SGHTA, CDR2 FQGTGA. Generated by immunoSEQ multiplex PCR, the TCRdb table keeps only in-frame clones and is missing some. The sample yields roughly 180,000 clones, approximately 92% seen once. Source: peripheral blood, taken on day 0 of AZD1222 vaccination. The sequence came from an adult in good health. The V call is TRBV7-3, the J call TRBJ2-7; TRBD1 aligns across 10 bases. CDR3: CASSAGTGAIYEQYF. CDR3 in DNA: TGTGCCAGCAGCGCAGGGACAGGGGCGATCTACGAGCAGTACTTC. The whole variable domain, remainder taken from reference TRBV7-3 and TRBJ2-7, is GAGVSQTPSNKVTEKGKYVELRCDPISGHTALYWYRQSLGQGPEFLIYFQGTGAADDSGLPNDRFFAVRPEGSVSTLKIQRTERGDSAVYLCASSAGTGAIYEQYFGPGTRLTVT.